The entry below describes one T cell receptor beta chain. Its matching antigen is unknown. Sequenced by immunoSEQ multiplex PCR; TCRdb stores in-frame clones only, minus some. This sample has 60,000 to 80,000 clones; approximately 86% occur once, and the top ten carry 5.5% to 6%. Per the germline V gene, CDR1 is MNHNY and CDR2 is SVGAGI (reference sequence). This CDR3 has 13 amino acids. The ends were cut back, 1 base at V and 2 bases at J, with 5 bases in the middle. The sample originates from a study of OX40 agonist ivuxolimab in advanced cancers. Study details: Earlier anti-PD-1, anti-PD-L1 or anti-CTLA-4 therapy was permitted; about 39% had received some.

Study outcomes and limitations: Certain nonresponders additionally had low normalized T-cell clonal expansion.

The source material was CD4+ or CD8+ T cells sorted from blood, sampled in a trial of the OX40 agonist ivuxolimab. This receptor was taken from an adult with an advanced solid tumor such as melanoma, head and neck, liver or kidney cancer. The chain is built from TRBV6-6 and TRBJ2-5; D not resolved. CDR3 protein: CASSYWQQETQYF. The CDR3 nucleotides read TGTGCCAGCAGTTACTGGCAGCAAGAGACCCAGTACTTC.